The 16 T cell receptor beta chains given below trace back to one sample, sequenced in a study of T-cell reconstitution after alpha-beta-depleted transplantation in children. For TCRbeta, the library was prepared with unique molecular identifiers. MiXCR, run by TCRdb on the PCR reads, gives a single entry per CDR3 protein. Among some 240,000 distinct CDR3 sequences, approximately 9.7% were seen once, and the ten largest hold about 4.8%. The specimen was PBMCs from the stem cell graft donor, collected from the stem cell graft. Receptors originate from a human donor who donated a stem cell graft to a child with SCID.

Many counts were recorded for this clonotype. The chain links TRBV5-1 to TRBJ1-1; the D gene is possibly TRBD1 (6 bases). V was pared by 1 base and J by 9 bases, with 10 bases between. Per the germline V gene, CDR1 is SGHRS and CDR2 is YFSETQ. This CDR3 is built from 12 residues. Here the CDR3 DNA reads TGCGCCAGCAGCTTGATGACAGGACAAGCTTTCTTT. It encodes CASSLMTGQAFF.

This clonotype has ten or more counts. The chain joins TRBV3-1 to TRBJ1-2; D not certain. The CDR3 is made up of 15 amino acids. Per the germline V gene, CDR1 is LGHDT and CDR2 is YNNKEL (reference sequence). Trimming removed 5 bases from V and 4 bases from J, with 17 bases in between. This chain's CDR3 is CASSSIGRSAYGYTF. The CDR3 nucleotides read TGTGCCAGCAGCTCGATCGGCAGATCAGCCTATGGCTACACCTTC. The full variable domain, completed using reference TRBV3-1 and TRBJ1-2, is DTAVSQTPKYLVTQMGNDKSIKCEQNLGHDTMYWYKQDSKKFLKIMFSYNNKELIINETVPNRFSPKSPDKAHLNLHINSLELGDSAVYFCASSSIGRSAYGYTFGSGTRLTVV.

This clonotype was seen a few times. This chain links TRBV5-1 with TRBJ1-4; a weak D match, TRBD1 (6 bases). Germline V gene lookup returns CDR1 SGHRS and CDR2 YFSETQ. The CDR3 has 13 amino acids. V lost 4 bases and J 8 bases, leaving 12 bases between the germline ends. The CDR3 DNA sequence: TGCGCCAGCAGCGATCAGGGGCGCGAAAAACTGTTTTTT. This translates into CASSDQGREKLFF.

This clonotype was detected only a few times. The chain carries TRBV5-1 and TRBJ2-1, with 9 positions matching TRBD1. The V gene's germline CDR1 is SGHRS and CDR2 YFSETQ. CDR3 length: 19 amino acids. The J segment lost 2 bases and the V segment lost 0 bases, leaving 12 bases of the junction unmatched. The CDR3 loop reads CASSLAEFGTGNPYNEQFF. Here the CDR3 DNA reads TGCGCCAGCAGCTTGGCCGAGTTCGGGACAGGGAACCCCTACAATGAGCAGTTCTTC.

This clonotype was detected many times. The V call is TRBV29-1, the J call TRBJ2-1; 12 bases align to TRBD2. CDR1 is SQVTM, CDR2 ANQGSEA, per germline. This CDR3 spans 14 amino acids. The ends lost 6 bases at V and 9 bases at J; junction bases unmatched: 9. The CDR3 reads CSVRTSGTTGEQFF. The CDR3 region has the DNA TGCAGCGTCCGGACTAGCGGGACCACGGGTGAGCAGTTCTTC.

This clonotype occurred many times. The genes are TRBV20-1 and TRBJ2-5; D is undetermined. The V gene lost 2 bases and the J gene lost 4 bases, with 8 bases spanning the gap. Per the germline V gene, CDR1 is DFQATT and CDR2 is SNEGSKA (reference sequence). This CDR3 region has 12 residues. CDR3 region: CSARKAAETQYF. CDR3 coding DNA: TGCAGTGCTAGAAAGGCGGCAGAGACCCAGTACTTC.

This clonotype came up many times. The chain employs TRBV7-2 and TRBJ2-3; D remains ambiguous. The germline CDR1 and CDR2 sequences are SGHTA and FQGNSA. The V end was cut by 1 base, the J end by 5 bases, with 13 bases between. This CDR3 spans 15 amino acids. CDR3 nucleotides: TGTGCCAGCAGCTTAGGGGGTATCGGTAAAGATACGCAGTATTTT. Translated: CASSLGGIGKDTQYF.

The sample holds a few counts of this clonotype. One end of the junction is discordant with germline, which a read error may explain. This chain uses TRBV12-3 or TRBV12-4 with TRBJ2-1; 15 positions match TRBD2. The CDR3 runs to 18 residues. CDR3 protein: CTSSLGGLAGGRYNEQFF. CDR3 sequence (DNA): TGTACCAGCAGTTTAGGGGGACTAGCGGGGGGTAGGTACAATGAGCAGTTCTTC.

This clonotype was observed at least ten times. The chain couples TRBV20-1 to TRBJ1-6; no firm D call. Germline-derived CDR1 and CDR2 are DFQATT and SNEGSKA (reference sequence). Between the trimmed V and J ends, which lost 0 bases and 7 bases, there was a span of 16 bases. This CDR3 contains 16 residues. CDR3 residues: CSARDLRGPTNSPLHF. The DNA of the CDR3 is TGCAGTGCTAGAGATTTGCGAGGGCCAACCAATTCACCCCTCCACTTT.

This clonotype was detected a few times. The genes are TRBV5-6 and TRBJ1-1, with D uncertain. This CDR3 has 13 residues. Germline CDR1 is SGHDT and CDR2 is YYEEEE. Between the trimmed V and J ends, which lost 4 bases and 1 base, there was a span of 8 bases. CDR3 sequence reads: CASSVKENTEAFF. The CDR3 DNA is TGTGCCAGCAGCGTCAAAGAGAACACTGAAGCTTTCTTT.

Ten or more counts support this clonotype. The V and J genes are TRBV7-8 and TRBJ2-5; no clear D. This CDR3 spans 14 amino acids. V shed 5 bases and J shed 5 bases, with 15 bases lying between them. From germline, CDR1 is SGHVS and CDR2 FQNEAQ. As DNA, the CDR3 is TGTGCCAGCAGCCCCTGGACCATCAGGGAGACCCAGTACTTC. It yields the protein CASSPWTIRETQYF.

V and J are TRBV5-4 and TRBJ2-7; D possibly uses TRBD1 or TRBD2 (5 bases each). This CDR3 spans 14 amino acids. Germline loops: CDR1 SGHNT, CDR2 YYREEE (reference sequence). Trimming pared 3 bases from V and 3 bases from J, leaving 13 bases between. For the CDR3, the DNA is TGTGCCAGCAGCTCGGGGCTCGGAGACTACGAGCAGTACTTC. Translating it yields CASSSGLGDYEQYF.

This clonotype was found many times. This rearrangement joins TRBV20-1 to TRBJ2-3, with TRBD2 matching 7 bases. Losses at the gene ends were 7 bases for V and 2 bases for J; bases not matched to a gene: 12. The CDR3 is 15 residues long. Germline-derived CDR1 and CDR2 are DFQATT and SNEGSKA (reference sequence). CDR3 nucleotides: TGCAGTGTACACGGAAGCGGGGCAGTCACAGATACGCAGTATTTT. Its translation is CSVHGSGAVTDTQYF.

This clonotype was recorded at least ten times. The gene calls are TRBV27 and TRBJ1-1; 7 nucleotides line up with TRBD1. Germline CDR1 reads MNHEY; CDR2 reads SMNVEV (reference sequence). The CDR3 is made up of 15 amino acids. J gave up 3 bases and V 2 bases, and 6 bases lay outside the gene matches. The CDR3 DNA sequence: TGTGCCAGCAGTTTAGGCACAGGGGCCCACACTGAAGCTTTCTTT. This gives the protein CASSLGTGAHTEAFF.

Ten or more counts support this clonotype. This chain uses TRBV12-3 or TRBV12-4 with TRBJ2-3; no firm D call. The CDR3 totals 13 residues. V lost 5 bases, J lost 4 bases, and 10 bases lay in between. The CDR3 nucleotides are TGTGCCAGCAGTCTATTAGAGGCAGATACGCAGTATTTT. This encodes CASSLLEADTQYF.

In its sample, this clonotype was seen many times. The chain carries TRBV27 and TRBJ1-6; 9 bases fit TRBD1. The V gene's germline CDR1 is MNHEY and CDR2 SMNVEV (reference sequence). The CDR3 contains 17 residues. V dropped 3 bases and J dropped 9; count of bases not matched to a gene: 12. CDR3 sequence (DNA): TGTGCCAGCAGTTTGGTCCCCTTGACAGGGGGGACTTCACCCCTCCACTTT. Its translation is CASSLVPLTGGTSPLHF.